A selection of T cell receptor beta chains follows, all from one sample in a study of cytomegalovirus exposure and HLA in healthy donors. Sequenced by immunoSEQ multiplex PCR; TCRdb stores in-frame clones only, minus some. This table has 150,000 to 200,000 clones, roughly 85% appearing once. Sequencing used PBMCs. The receptors were sampled from a man between 18 and 29 years old in good health and CMV-seropositive. Both conserved end residues are part of each CDR3. The order of the fields is clone size, V gene, D gene, CDR3 length, J gene, CDR3 protein, CDR3 DNA. A D gene is named only where the DNA matches it firmly. Clone size appears in some rows only: once, few, many, or a class for an expanded clone.

NA,TRBV18,NA,12,TRBJ1-1,CASSSGGAGAFF,TGTGCCAGCTCCTCGGGGGGAGCGGGCGCTTTCTTT
NA,TRBV5-1,TRBD1,17,TRBJ1-1,CASSLGFPTGKDTEAFF,TGCGCCAGCAGCTTGGGGTTCCCGACAGGGAAGGACACTGAAGCTTTCTTT
NA,TRBV29-1,NA,11,TRBJ2-5,CSVGREETQYF,TGCAGCGTTGGCAGGGAAGAGACCCAGTACTTC
NA,TRBV13,TRBD1,15,TRBJ2-7,CASSLGGQGLHEQYF,TGTGCCAGCAGCTTAGGGGGACAGGGTCTTCACGAGCAGTACTTC
NA,TRBV7-9,TRBD2,13,TRBJ2-7,CSSTLGTNNEQYF,TGTTCCAGCACCTTGGGGACTAACAACGAGCAGTACTTC
once,TRBV5-4,TRBD1,14,TRBJ1-2,CASRMTGGNYGYTF,TGTGCCAGCAGGATGACAGGGGGCAACTATGGCTACACCTTC
few,TRBV6-1,NA,12,TRBJ1-4,CASRRRDEKLFF,TGTGCCAGCAGGCGGAGGGACGAAAAACTGTTTTTT
NA,TRBV5-1,NA,13,TRBJ2-1,CASSSTGSNEQFF,TGCGCCAGCAGCTCGACTGGAAGCAATGAGCAGTTCTTC
many,TRBV4-1,NA,17,TRBJ2-7,CASSQFLGVVSSYEQYF,TGCGCCAGCAGCCAATTTTTAGGAGTAGTAAGCTCCTACGAGCAGTACTTC
once,TRBV2,NA,17,TRBJ1-1,CASSEGQYDPNLTEAFF,TGTGCCAGCAGTGAAGGACAGTACGACCCCAACCTCACTGAAGCTTTCTTT
few,TRBV6-5,NA,14,TRBJ1-6,CASSYAGINSPLHF,TGTGCCAGCAGTTACGCGGGAATTAATTCACCCCTCCACTTT
NA,TRBV4-1,TRBD1,12,TRBJ2-7,CASSRTGVEQYF,TGCGCCAGCAGCCGAACAGGGGTAGAGCAGTACTTC
NA,TRBV9,NA,14,TRBJ1-1,CASSLTPQNTEAFF,TGTGCCAGCAGCCTAACCCCTCAGAACACTGAAGCTTTCTTT
NA,TRBV7-2,TRBD2,18,TRBJ2-2,CAISNGGAGGANTGELFF,TGTGCCATCTCTAACGGGGGGGCGGGGGGCGCGAACACCGGGGAGCTGTTTTTT
few,TRBV19,NA,13,TRBJ2-6,CASRLSGANVLTF,TGTGCCAGCCGACTCTCTGGGGCCAACGTCCTGACTTTC
NA,TRBV7-9,NA,14,TRBJ1-5,CASSQGGVNQPQHF,TGTGCCAGCAGCCAGGGAGGGGTGAATCAGCCCCAGCATTTT
NA,TRBV14,NA,13,TRBJ2-7,CASSQISSYEQYF,TGTGCCAGCAGCCAGATTAGCTCCTACGAGCAGTACTTC
NA,TRBV4-1,NA,15,TRBJ2-1,CASSQEPTGEVEQFF,TGCGCCAGCAGCCAAGAACCGACAGGAGAGGTAGAGCAGTTCTTC
NA,TRBV5-1,NA,13,TRBJ2-7,CASSLYSSYEQYF,TGCGCCAGCAGCTTGTACAGCTCCTACGAGCAGTACTTC
NA,TRBV6-5,NA,14,TRBJ1-1,CASSYSRGNTEAFF,TGTGCCAGCAGTTACTCACGGGGGAACACTGAAGCTTTCTTT
NA,TRBV7-6,NA,13,TRBJ1-2,CASSLGASGGYTF,TGTGCCAGCAGCTTAGGGGCAAGTGGGGGCTACACCTTC
NA,TRBV6-6,NA,14,TRBJ2-1,CASSYSSVRNEQFF,TGTGCCAGCAGTTACTCGTCGGTCCGGAATGAGCAGTTCTTC
once,TRBV18,TRBD1,15,TRBJ1-1,CASSPNDQGATEAFF,TGTGCCAGCTCACCAAACGACCAGGGGGCCACTGAAGCTTTCTTT
NA,TRBV9,NA,9,TRBJ2-5,CAPRETQYF,TGTGCCCCCAGAGAGACCCAGTACTTC
NA,TRBV27,TRBD2,16,TRBJ2-7,CASRRWGGGAGYEQYF,TGTGCCAGCAGAAGATGGGGCGGGGGGGCCGGCTACGAGCAGTACTTC
NA,TRBV11-3,NA,16,TRBJ2-2,CASRVGGTVNTGELFF,TGTGCCAGCAGGGTGGGCGGGACAGTCAACACCGGGGAGCTGTTTTTT
few,TRBV4-3,TRBD2,20,TRBJ2-5,CASSQVIVPRTSGLQETQYF,TGCGCCAGCAGCCAAGTAATTGTCCCACGGACTAGCGGCCTACAAGAGACCCAGTACTTC
NA,TRBV4-2,TRBD1,17,TRBJ2-3,CASSQDGGDRVFRAQYF,TGTGCCAGCAGCCAAGATGGGGGGGACAGGGTCTTCCGTGCGCAGTATTTT
NA,TRBV14,NA,16,TRBJ2-2,CASSQVGGANTGELFF,TGTGCCAGCAGCCAAGTTGGGGGCGCGAACACCGGGGAGCTGTTTTTT
NA,TRBV5-1,NA,15,TRBJ2-5,CASSFIGVFEETQYF,TGCGCCAGCAGCTTTATAGGGGTTTTTGAGGAGACCCAGTACTTC
NA,TRBV9,TRBD2,16,TRBJ2-5,CASTPKAGPTLETQYF,TGTGCCAGCACCCCTAAAGCGGGGCCAACGCTGGAGACCCAGTACTTC
NA,TRBV6-4,NA,17,TRBJ1-1,CASSVPGPSVLGTEAFF,TGTGCCAGCAGTGTTCCGGGTCCGAGTGTTTTGGGCACTGAAGCTTTCTTT
NA,TRBV4-1,NA,15,TRBJ2-5,CASSQIGGFQETQYF,TGCGCCAGCAGCCAGATCGGGGGATTCCAAGAGACCCAGTACTTC
NA,TRBV7-8,NA,14,TRBJ2-7,CASSLAASLYWQYF,TGTGCCAGCAGCTTAGCCGCAAGCCTTTACTGGCAGTACTTC
NA,TRBV6-1,NA,15,TRBJ1-6,CASSEYPTENSPLHF,TGTGCCAGCAGTGAGTACCCGACAGAAAATTCACCCCTCCACTTT
NA,TRBV18,NA,14,TRBJ1-1,CASSHPGMNTEAFF,TGTGCCAGCTCGCATCCGGGGATGAACACTGAAGCTTTCTTT
NA,TRBV7-2,TRBD1,14,TRBJ1-6,CASSLTGFNSPLHF,TGTGCCAGCAGCTTGACAGGGTTTAACTCACCCCTCCACTTT
NA,TRBV7-9,TRBD1,16,TRBJ2-3,CASSPIRDRVPDTQYF,TGTGCCAGCAGCCCAATCCGGGACAGGGTACCAGATACGCAGTATTTT
NA,TRBV6-4,NA,13,TRBJ1-5,CASAYRVGQPQHF,TGTGCCAGCGCCTACAGGGTCGGTCAGCCCCAGCATTTT
NA,TRBV5-5,TRBD1,16,TRBJ2-2,CASSPVPGQGAGELFF,TGTGCCAGCAGCCCGGTCCCGGGACAGGGGGCCGGGGAGCTGTTTTTT
NA,TRBV7-9,NA,14,TRBJ2-7,CASSLEAGRLEQYF,TGTGCCAGCAGCTTAGAAGCGGGCCGCCTTGAGCAGTACTTC
NA,TRBV6-5,NA,14,TRBJ1-4,CASRDSATNEKLFF,TGTGCCAGCCGAGACAGTGCAACTAATGAAAAACTGTTTTTT
NA,TRBV7-9,TRBD1,18,TRBJ1-2,CSSSLVHQDRIVWYGYTF,TGTTCCAGCAGCTTAGTACATCAGGACAGGATAGTGTGGTATGGCTACACCTTC
NA,TRBV9,TRBD1,14,TRBJ1-2,CASRETGGSYGYTF,TGTGCCAGCAGAGAAACAGGGGGCTCCTATGGCTACACCTTC
once,TRBV10-2,NA,14,TRBJ1-1,CASSESGRNTEAFF,TGCGCCAGCAGTGAGTCGGGGAGGAACACTGAAGCTTTCTTT
NA,TRBV6-1,NA,13,TRBJ1-1,CASSVGGSQQAFF,TGTGCCAGCAGTGTGGGGGGTTCGCAACAAGCTTTCTTT
NA,TRBV10-1,TRBD2,18,TRBJ2-3,CASSDYGLAVEGTDTQYF,TGCGCCAGCAGTGATTACGGACTAGCGGTCGAGGGCACAGATACGCAGTATTTT